Listed here are 18 T cell receptor beta chains from one sample, sequenced in a study of CD8+ T cells in alopecia areata. RNA extraction was followed by reverse transcription into cDNA, which acted as the sequencing template. Assay used: immunoSEQ multiplex PCR; TCRdb lists only in-frame clones, some missing. The table lists around 190,000 clones, 50% to 60% of them singletons. The sample's treatment: oral pan-JAK inhibitor, 5-10 mg twice daily. Sequenced here: CD4+ T cells sorted from blood, sampled at week 4, from a patient treated with tofacitinib. The receptors derive from a human donor with alopecia areata.

The chain has TRBV18 and TRBJ2-3; D remains ambiguous. V lost 2 bases and J 3 bases, leaving 9 bases between the germline ends. Per the germline V gene, CDR1 is KGHSH and CDR2 is LQKENI. The CDR3 is 14 amino acids. CDR3 coding DNA: TGTGCCAGCTCACCAGATTACGGAACAGATACGCAGTATTTT. Encoded protein: CASSPDYGTDTQYF.

The V and J genes are TRBV29-1 and TRBJ2-1; TRBD2 aligns across 10 bases. Germline trimming cut 4 bases from V and 8 bases from J; bases unmatched to any gene: 11. CDR3 length: 15 residues. Looked up from germline, CDR1 is SQVTM and CDR2 is ANQGSEA. The DNA of the CDR3 is TGCAGCGTTGTCGGGAGCGGGAGGGCCTTCGATGAGCAGTTCTTC. Residues: CSVVGSGRAFDEQFF.

The gene calls are TRBV29-1 and TRBJ2-2, with TRBD2 identical over 10 bases. Trimming removed 3 bases from V and 4 bases from J; junction bases left unmatched: 11. Germline CDR1 SQVTM, CDR2 ANQGSEA. There are 17 residues in the CDR3. This CDR3 reads CSVDVGLIAGGTGELFF. CDR3 nucleotide sequence: TGCAGCGTTGATGTGGGGTTAATAGCGGGAGGCACCGGGGAGCTGTTTTTT.

The chain joins TRBV30 to TRBJ2-3; D possibly matches TRBD1 or TRBD2 (5 bases each). Germline values: CDR1 GTSNPN, CDR2 SVGIG (reference sequence). The CDR3 is 14 amino acids. Trimming took off 3 bases at V and 5 bases at J, with 15 bases between the two ends. The CDR3 DNA sequence: TGTGCCTGGAGCGTCTGGGGGAGTGTAGATACGCAGTATTTT. Amino acid sequence: CAWSVWGSVDTQYF. The variable domain in full, completed from reference TRBV30 and TRBJ2-3, reads SQTIHQWPATLVQPVGSPLSLECTVEGTSNPNLYWYRQAAGRGLQLLFYSVGIGQISSEVPQNLSASRPQDRQFILSSKKLLLSDSGFYLCAWSVWGSVDTQYFGPGTRLTVL.

The chain links TRBV5-1 to TRBJ2-7; 7 positions agree with TRBD2. This CDR3 comprises 14 residues. Germline V gene sequence: CDR1 SGHRS, CDR2 YFSETQ. The trim removed 2 bases at V and 3 bases at J, leaving 5 bases unmatched. CDR3 sequence: CASSFGGSGYEQYF. CDR3 coding DNA: TGCGCCAGCAGCTTCGGCGGGAGTGGCTACGAGCAGTACTTC. Supplemented by reference TRBV5-1 and TRBJ2-7, the full variable domain reads KAGVTQTPRYLIKTRGQQVTLSCSPISGHRSVSWYQQTPGQGLQFLFEYFSETQRNKGNFPGRFSGRQFSNSRSEMNVSTLELGDSALYLCASSFGGSGYEQYFGPGTRLTVT.

Note on this clone: Other nucleotide sequences from this sample produce the same CDR3. J is TRBJ2-3 and V is TRBV30, with D possibly being TRBD2 (7 bases). V was trimmed by 0 bases and J by 3 bases, leaving 10 bases between them. The CDR3 extends over 14 amino acids. Germline CDR1 and CDR2: GTSNPN and SVGIG (reference sequence). This CDR3 is CAWSVGGGTDTQYF. Written as DNA, the CDR3 is TGTGCCTGGAGTGTAGGGGGGGGGACAGATACGCAGTATTTT.

The chain links TRBV14 to TRBJ2-5; D perhaps matches TRBD1 (6 bases). Trimming took off 2 bases at V and 4 bases at J, with 11 bases between the two ends. The germline V gene has CDR1 SGHDN and CDR2 FVKESK. The CDR3 consists of 14 residues. The CDR3 protein is CASSQRTGIETQYF. The DNA for the CDR3 is TGTGCCAGCAGCCAACGAACAGGGATAGAGACCCAGTACTTC. The complete variable domain, with remaining parts taken from reference TRBV14 and TRBJ2-5, reads EAGVTQFPSHSVIEKGQTVTLRCDPISGHDNLYWYRRVMGKEIKFLLHFVKESKQDESGMPNNRFLAERTGGTYSTLKVQPAELEDSGVYFCASSQRTGIETQYFGPGTRLLVL.

This chain links TRBV7-9 with TRBJ2-7; D possibly uses TRBD1 or TRBD2 (5 bases each). V was cut by 0 bases and J by 7 bases, with 10 bases left in between. Looked up from germline, CDR1 is SEHNR and CDR2 is FQNEAQ (reference sequence). CDR3 length equals 13 residues. The CDR3 nucleotides are TGTGCCAGCAGCTTAGCGGGTGGGGGAGAGCAGTACTTC. Translation: CASSLAGGGEQYF.

The rearrangement uses TRBV30 and TRBJ1-3, with TRBD1 identical over 7 bases. With 0 bases clipped from V and 0 bases from J, the junction kept 11 bases outside the gene matches. Germline values: CDR1 GTSNPN, CDR2 SVGIG (reference sequence). The CDR3 covers 18 residues. CDR3 in DNA: TGTGCCTGGAGTGTACCCCCCCCGGACAGGCGCTCTGGAAACACCATATATTTT. Its translation: CAWSVPPPDRRSGNTIYF. The variable domain in full, with the rest retrieved from reference TRBV30 and TRBJ1-3, is SQTIHQWPATLVQPVGSPLSLECTVEGTSNPNLYWYRQAAGRGLQLLFYSVGIGQISSEVPQNLSASRPQDRQFILSSKKLLLSDSGFYLCAWSVPPPDRRSGNTIYFGEGSWLTVV.

The CDR3 nucleotides read TGCAGTGCTAGAAGCAAAGGGCCGAAGTACTTC. It is translated as CSARSKGPKYF. This chain uses TRBV20-1 with TRBJ2-5; D is uncertain. The V end was cut by 2 bases, the J end by 12 bases, with 13 bases between. Per germline, CDR1 DFQATT and CDR2 SNEGSKA (reference sequence). This CDR3 is 11 amino acids long.

The gene calls are TRBV29-1 and TRBJ1-1; tentatively, D is TRBD1 (5 bases). This CDR3 region has 11 residues. Germline V gives CDR1 SQVTM, CDR2 ANQGSEA. Trimming pared 5 bases from V and 6 bases from J, leaving 10 bases between. CDR3 sequence (DNA): TGCAGCGTTCTCAGGGTCCCTGAAGCTTTCTTT. It is translated as CSVLRVPEAFF.

This chain connects TRBV29-1 to TRBJ2-4; TRBD2 might be the D (6 bases). V was pared by 2 bases and J by 0 bases, with 11 bases between. Germline CDR1 and CDR2: SQVTM and ANQGSEA. The CDR3 totals 15 residues. CDR3 coding DNA: TGCAGCGTTGAACTAGCGTACTCAGCCAAAAACATTCAGTACTTC. As protein: CSVELAYSAKNIQYF.

This clone has at least ten counts. The chain uses TRBV4-1 and TRBJ2-7; D perhaps matches TRBD1 (6 bases). This CDR3 spans 16 amino acids. The ends were cut back, 4 bases at V and 3 bases at J, with 19 bases in the middle. The germline CDR1 and CDR2 sequences are MGHRA and YSYEKL. CDR3 DNA: TGCGCCAGCAGCCGCCTGGGACAAGGCCGGAACTACGAGCAGTACTTC. It codes for CASSRLGQGRNYEQYF.

There are a few counts of this clone. The chain couples TRBV7-8 to TRBJ1-2, with D uncertain. The V gene's germline CDR1 is SGHVS and CDR2 FQNEAQ. V lost 5 bases and J 4 bases, leaving 14 bases between the germline ends. The CDR3 totals 14 residues. The CDR3 sequence is CASSPGWIGYGYTF. Written as DNA, the CDR3 is TGTGCCAGCAGCCCCGGATGGATTGGCTATGGCTACACCTTC.

The J gene is TRBJ2-7, the V gene TRBV5-1; D remains ambiguous. This CDR3 comprises 12 residues. The V end was cut by 4 bases, the J end by 2 bases, with 7 bases between. The germline gives CDR1 SGHRS, CDR2 YFSETQ. The CDR3 DNA reads TGCGCCAGCAGCATGGGGACCTACGAGCAGTACTTC. Translation gives CASSMGTYEQYF.

V and J are TRBV27 and TRBJ2-1, with 15 positions matching TRBD2. Germline assignment: CDR1 MNHEY and CDR2 SMNVEV (reference sequence). The CDR3 has 17 amino acids. The J segment lost 7 bases and the V segment lost 5 bases, leaving 9 bases of the junction unmatched. The CDR3 reads CASSGGLAGGPRNEQFF. The CDR3, as DNA: TGTGCCAGCAGTGGAGGACTAGCGGGAGGGCCGCGGAATGAGCAGTTCTTC.

The rearrangement joins TRBV6-5 to TRBJ2-3; D is uncertain. The CDR3 loop spans 15 amino acids. Trimming cost V 6 bases and J 0 bases, with 13 bases left between them. Germline lookup yields CDR1 MNHEY and CDR2 SVGAGI. CDR3 sequence reads: CASSLWPRSTDTQYF. The CDR3 DNA is TGTGCCAGCAGCCTCTGGCCTAGGAGCACAGATACGCAGTATTTT.

The chain is built from TRBV9 and TRBJ2-2; the D gene is possibly TRBD1 (6 bases). The CDR3 totals 18 residues. CDR1 and CDR2 from the germline V gene are SGDLS and YYNGEE. The V end lost 2 bases, the J end lost 5 bases, and 22 bases lay between the germline ends. As DNA, the CDR3 is TGTGCCAGCAGCGTCAATCCCGCCGACAGGACGAGAACCGGGGAGCTGTTTTTT. This encodes CASSVNPADRTRTGELFF.